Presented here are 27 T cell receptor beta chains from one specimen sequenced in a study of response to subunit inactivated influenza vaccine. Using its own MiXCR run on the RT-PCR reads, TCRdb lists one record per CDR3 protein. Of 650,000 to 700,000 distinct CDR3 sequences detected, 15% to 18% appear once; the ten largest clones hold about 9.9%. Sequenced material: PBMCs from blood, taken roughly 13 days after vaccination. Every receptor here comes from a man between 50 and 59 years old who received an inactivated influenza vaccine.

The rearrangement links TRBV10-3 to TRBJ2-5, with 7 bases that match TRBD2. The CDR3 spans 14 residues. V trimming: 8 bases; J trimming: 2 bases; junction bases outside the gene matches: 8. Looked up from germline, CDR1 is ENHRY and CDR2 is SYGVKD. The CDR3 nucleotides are TGTGCCATCTCCTTGACGGGGGGTCAAGAGACCCAGTACTTC. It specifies CAISLTGGQETQYF.

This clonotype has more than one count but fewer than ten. CDR3 in amino acids: CASSLQKFQETQYF. CDR3 coding DNA: TGTGCCAGCAGCTTACAGAAGTTCCAAGAGACCCAGTACTTC. The chain links TRBV7-2 to TRBJ2-5; D is uncertain. CDR3 length: 14 residues. CDR1 and CDR2 from the germline V gene are SGHTA and FQGNSA. Between the trimmed V and J ends, which lost 2 bases and 1 base, there was a span of 8 bases.

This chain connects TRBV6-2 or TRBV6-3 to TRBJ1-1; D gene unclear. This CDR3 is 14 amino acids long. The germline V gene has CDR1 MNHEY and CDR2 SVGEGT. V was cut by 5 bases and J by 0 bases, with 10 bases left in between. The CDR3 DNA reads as TGTGCCAGCAGTGTGGGCGGACTGAACACTGAAGCTTTCTTT. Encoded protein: CASSVGGLNTEAFF.

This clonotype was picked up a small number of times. CDR3 sequence (DNA): TGTGCCAGCAGCTTGATATCTCTAGCGTCGATTTCCTACGAGCAGTACTTC. Protein sequence: CASSLISLASISYEQYF. The chain joins TRBV11-2 to TRBJ2-7; weak D call: TRBD2 (6 bases). The germline V gene has CDR1 SGHAT and CDR2 FQNNGV. The CDR3 length is 17 residues. Trimming removed 3 bases from V and 1 base from J, with 19 bases in between.

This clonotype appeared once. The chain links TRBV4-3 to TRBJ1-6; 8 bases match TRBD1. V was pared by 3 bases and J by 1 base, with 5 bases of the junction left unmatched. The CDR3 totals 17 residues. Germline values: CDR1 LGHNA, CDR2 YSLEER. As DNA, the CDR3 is TGCGCCAGCAGCCATCTACAGGGGGAATCCTATAATTCACCCCTCCACTTT. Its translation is CASSHLQGESYNSPLHF.

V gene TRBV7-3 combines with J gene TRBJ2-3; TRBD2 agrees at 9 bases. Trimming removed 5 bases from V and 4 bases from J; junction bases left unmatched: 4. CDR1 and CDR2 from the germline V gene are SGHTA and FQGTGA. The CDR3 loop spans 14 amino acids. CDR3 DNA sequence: TGTGCCAGCAGCATGAGACTAGCGGCAGATACGCAGTATTTT. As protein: CASSMRLAADTQYF.

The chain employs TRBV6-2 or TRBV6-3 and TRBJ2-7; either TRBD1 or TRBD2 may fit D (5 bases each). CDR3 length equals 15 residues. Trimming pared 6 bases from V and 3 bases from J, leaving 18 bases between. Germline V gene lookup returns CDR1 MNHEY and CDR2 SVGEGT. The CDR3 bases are TGTGCCAGCAGACCCCGGGACGGAGCTAGCTACGAGCAGTACTTC. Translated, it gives CASRPRDGASYEQYF.

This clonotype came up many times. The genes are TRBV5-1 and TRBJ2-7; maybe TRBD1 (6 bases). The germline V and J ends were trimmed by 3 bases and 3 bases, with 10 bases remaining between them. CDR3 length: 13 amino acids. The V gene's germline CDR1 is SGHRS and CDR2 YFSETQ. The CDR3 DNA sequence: TGCGCCAGCAGCTCAGTAGGGGGCTACGAGCAGTACTTC. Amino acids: CASSSVGGYEQYF.

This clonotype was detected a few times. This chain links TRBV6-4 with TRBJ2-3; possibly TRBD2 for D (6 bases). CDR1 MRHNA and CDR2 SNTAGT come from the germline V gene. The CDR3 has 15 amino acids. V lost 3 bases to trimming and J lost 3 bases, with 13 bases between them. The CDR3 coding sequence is TGTGCCAGCAGTGAATACGGGAGACTTACAGATACGCAGTATTTT. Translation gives CASSEYGRLTDTQYF.

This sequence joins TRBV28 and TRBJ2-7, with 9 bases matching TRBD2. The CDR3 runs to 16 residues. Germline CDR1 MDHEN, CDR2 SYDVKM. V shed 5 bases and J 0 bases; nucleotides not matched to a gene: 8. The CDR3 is CASSQPQGLASYEQYF. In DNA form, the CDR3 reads TGTGCCAGCAGTCAGCCCCAGGGACTAGCCTCCTACGAGCAGTACTTC.

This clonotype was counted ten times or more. CDR3 coding DNA: TGTGCCATCAGCAGGACTTTAGCGGGAGGGCCTTTAACCATCGCATACGAGCAGTACTTC. This sequence encodes CAISRTLAGGPLTIAYEQYF. The chain recombines TRBV10-3 with TRBJ2-7; 11 nucleotides agree with TRBD2. V lost 6 bases to trimming and J lost 4 bases; unmatched junction nucleotides: 23. Germline V gene lookup returns CDR1 ENHRY and CDR2 SYGVKD. CDR3 length: 20 amino acids.

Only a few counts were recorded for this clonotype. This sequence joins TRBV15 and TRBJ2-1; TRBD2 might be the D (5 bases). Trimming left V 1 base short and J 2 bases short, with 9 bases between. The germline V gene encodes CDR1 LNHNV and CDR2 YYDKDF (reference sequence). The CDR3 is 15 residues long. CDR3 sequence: CATSRGGHTYNEQFF. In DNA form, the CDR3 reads TGTGCCACCAGCAGAGGAGGGCATACCTACAATGAGCAGTTCTTC.

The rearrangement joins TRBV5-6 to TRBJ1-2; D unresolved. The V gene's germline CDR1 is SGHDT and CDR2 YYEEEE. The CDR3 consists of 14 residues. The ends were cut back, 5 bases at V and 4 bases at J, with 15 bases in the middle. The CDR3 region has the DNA TGTGCCAGCAGGAGCAGCCGACGGGGCTATGGCTACACCTTC. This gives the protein CASRSSRRGYGYTF.

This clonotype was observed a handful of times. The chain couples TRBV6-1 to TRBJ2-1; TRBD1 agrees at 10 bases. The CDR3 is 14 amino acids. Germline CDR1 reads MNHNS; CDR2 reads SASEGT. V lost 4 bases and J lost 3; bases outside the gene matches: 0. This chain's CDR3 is CASSGTGGYNEQFF. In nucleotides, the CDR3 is TGTGCCAGCAGTGGGACAGGGGGCTACAATGAGCAGTTCTTC.

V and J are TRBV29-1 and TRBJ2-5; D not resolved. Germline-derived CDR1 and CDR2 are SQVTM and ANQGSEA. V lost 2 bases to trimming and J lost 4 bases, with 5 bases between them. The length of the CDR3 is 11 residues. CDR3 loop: CSVEPLETQYF. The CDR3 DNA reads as TGCAGCGTTGAACCCTTAGAGACCCAGTACTTC.

The CDR3 protein is CASSFEQRFNGYTF. In nucleotides, the CDR3 is TGTGCCAGCAGCTTCGAACAGAGATTCAATGGCTACACCTTC. The chain recombines TRBV7-9 with TRBJ1-2, with D hard to call. The length of the CDR3 is 14 residues. The V gene lost 3 bases and the J gene lost 6 bases, with 14 bases spanning the gap. From germline, CDR1 is SEHNR and CDR2 FQNEAQ (reference sequence). Using reference TRBV7-9 and TRBJ1-2 for the parts outside the CDR3, the full variable domain is DTGVSQNPRHKITKRGQNVTFRCDPISEHNRLYWYRQTLGQGPEFLTYFQNEAQLEKSRLLSDRFSAERPKGSFSTLEIQRTEQGDSAMYLCASSFEQRFNGYTFGSGTRLTVV.

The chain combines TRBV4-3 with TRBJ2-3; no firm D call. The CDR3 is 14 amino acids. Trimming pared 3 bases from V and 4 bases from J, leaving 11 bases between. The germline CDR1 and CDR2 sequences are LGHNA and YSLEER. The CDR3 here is CASSQIDGADTQYF. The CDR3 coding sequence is TGCGCCAGCAGCCAGATTGACGGTGCAGATACGCAGTATTTT.

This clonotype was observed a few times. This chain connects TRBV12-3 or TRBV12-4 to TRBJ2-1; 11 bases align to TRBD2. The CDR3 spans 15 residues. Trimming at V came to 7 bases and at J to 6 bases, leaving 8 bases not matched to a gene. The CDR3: CASITGLAASNEQFF. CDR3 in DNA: TGTGCCAGCATCACGGGACTAGCGGCGAGCAATGAGCAGTTCTTC.

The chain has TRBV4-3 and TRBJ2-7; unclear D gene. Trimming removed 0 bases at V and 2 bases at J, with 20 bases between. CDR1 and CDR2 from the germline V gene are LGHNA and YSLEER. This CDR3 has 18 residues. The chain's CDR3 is CASSQDMVGQQRTYEQYF. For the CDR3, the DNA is TGCGCCAGCAGCCAAGATATGGTAGGGCAGCAGCGTACCTACGAGCAGTACTTC.

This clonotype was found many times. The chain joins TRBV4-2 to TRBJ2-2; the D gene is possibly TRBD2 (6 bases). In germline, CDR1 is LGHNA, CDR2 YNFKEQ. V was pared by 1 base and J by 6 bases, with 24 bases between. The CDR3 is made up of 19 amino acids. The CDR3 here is CASSQALVAGRINAGELFF. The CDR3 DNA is TGTGCCAGCAGCCAAGCATTAGTAGCAGGGAGGATAAATGCCGGGGAGCTGTTTTTT.

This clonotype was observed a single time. Here the CDR3 reads CASRQRTGSSTGELFF. Here the CDR3 DNA reads TGTGCCAGCAGACAGCGGACAGGGAGTTCCACCGGGGAGCTGTTTTTT. V and J are TRBV3-1 and TRBJ2-2; TRBD1 aligns across 8 bases. Germline values: CDR1 LGHDT, CDR2 YNNKEL (reference sequence). The CDR3 is 16 amino acids. With 6 bases clipped from V and 4 bases from J, the junction kept 10 bases outside the gene matches.

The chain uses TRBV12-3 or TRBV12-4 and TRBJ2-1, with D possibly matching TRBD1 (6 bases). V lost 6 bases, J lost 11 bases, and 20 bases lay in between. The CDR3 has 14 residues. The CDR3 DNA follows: TGTGCCAGCAGGCTAAGGGTGCAGGGGTATCAGCAGTTCTTC. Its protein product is CASRLRVQGYQQFF.

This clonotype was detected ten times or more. CDR3 bases: TGTGCCAGCAGTTACGATGCTAGCGGGGACCAAGAGACCCAGTACTTC. It codes for CASSYDASGDQETQYF. This chain joins TRBV6-5 and TRBJ2-5; 9 bases fit TRBD2. Per the germline V gene, CDR1 is MNHEY and CDR2 is SVGAGI. Trimming removed 2 bases from V and 0 bases from J; junction bases left unmatched: 4. This CDR3 has 16 residues.

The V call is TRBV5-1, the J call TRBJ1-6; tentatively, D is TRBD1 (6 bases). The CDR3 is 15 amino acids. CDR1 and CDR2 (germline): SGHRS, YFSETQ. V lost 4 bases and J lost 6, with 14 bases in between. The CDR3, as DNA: TGCGCCAGCAGCAGACTGACAGGTGGTAATTCACCCCTCCACTTT. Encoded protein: CASSRLTGGNSPLHF.

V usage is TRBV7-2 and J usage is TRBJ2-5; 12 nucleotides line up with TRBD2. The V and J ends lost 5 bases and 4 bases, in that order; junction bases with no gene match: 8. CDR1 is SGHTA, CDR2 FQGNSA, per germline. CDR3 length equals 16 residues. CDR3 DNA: TGTGCCAGCAGCACACAACCGGGACTAGCGGGAGAGACCCAGTACTTC. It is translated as CASSTQPGLAGETQYF.

The CDR3 coding sequence is TGTGCCACCAGTGAGCCGGGACGGAGCACAGATACGCAGTATTTT. As protein: CATSEPGRSTDTQYF. The chain carries TRBV24-1 and TRBJ2-3; D assignment may be TRBD1 or TRBD2 (5 bases each). The CDR3 consists of 15 residues. The germline V gene encodes CDR1 KGHDR and CDR2 SFDVKD. V was clipped by 4 bases and J by 0 bases, with 10 bases between them.

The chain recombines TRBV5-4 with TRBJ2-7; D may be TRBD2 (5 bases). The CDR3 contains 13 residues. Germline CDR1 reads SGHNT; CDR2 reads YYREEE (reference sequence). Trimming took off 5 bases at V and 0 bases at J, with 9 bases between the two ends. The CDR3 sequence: CASRSGFSYEQYF. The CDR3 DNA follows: TGTGCCAGCAGGTCGGGATTCTCCTACGAGCAGTACTTC. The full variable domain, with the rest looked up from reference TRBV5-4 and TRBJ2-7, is ETGVTQSPTHLIKTRGQQVTLRCSSQSGHNTVSWYQQALGQGPQFIFQYYREEENGRGNFPPRFSGLQFPNYSSELNVNALELDDSALYLCASRSGFSYEQYFGPGTRLTVT.